This TCR beta chain was documented in a study of blood T cell repertoires in COVID-19. Study-wide background: The cDNA or gDNA used as material had been derived from T cells, B-cell-depleted T cells, or PBMCs.

The germline CDR1 and CDR2 sequences are MGHRA and YSYEKL. Trimming removed 0 bases at V and 6 bases at J, with 6 bases between. CDR3 length equals 14 residues. Libraries were prepared by immunoSEQ multiplex PCR; TCRdb keeps only in-frame clonotypes and omits some of them. Among some 280,000 clones listed, 85% were seen once. The V call is TRBV4-1, the J call TRBJ1-6; D remains ambiguous. The material sequenced was peripheral blood. The origin of this receptor is a woman between 45 and 65 years old with active or convalescent COVID-19. Here the CDR3 DNA reads TGCGCCAGCAGCCAAGACAGAGGTAATTCACCCCTCCACTTT. It encodes CASSQDRGNSPLHF.